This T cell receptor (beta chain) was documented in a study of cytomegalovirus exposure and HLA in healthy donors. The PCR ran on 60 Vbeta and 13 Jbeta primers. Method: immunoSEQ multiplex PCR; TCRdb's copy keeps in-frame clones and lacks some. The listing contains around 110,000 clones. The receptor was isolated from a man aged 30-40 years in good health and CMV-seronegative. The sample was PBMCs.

CDR3 amino acids: CASSGPGGYEQYF. Written as DNA, the CDR3 is TGTGCCAGCAGTGGTCCGGGGGGCTACGAGCAGTACTTC. This chain connects TRBV21-1 to TRBJ2-7; TRBD2, the D gene given by the table, was not confirmed from the DNA. TRBV21-1 is classified as a pseudogene. The CDR3 loop spans 13 amino acids.